The 2 T cell receptor beta chains presented below share a single source sample, sequenced in a study of Ad26.COV2.S vaccination and SARS-CoV-2 variants. Treatment in this sample: some 20 received Ad26.COV2.S at low or high dose, single or two shots; roughly five received placebo; per-sample allocation not given. Sample collection was performed on day 63 after the first vaccine or placebo injection. Clones were sequenced by immunoSEQ multiplex PCR, and TCRdb holds only the in-frame ones, with some missing. The sample includes about 680,000 clones, about 90% of them seen just once. The specimen was peripheral blood, collected in a trial of Ad26.COV2.S vaccine versus placebo. These TCRs come from a person aged 18 to 65 who received the Ad26.COV2.S COVID-19 vaccine or a placebo.

The V call is TRBV9, the J call TRBJ1-2; possibly TRBD1 for D (6 bases). The CDR3 loop spans 14 amino acids. Germline V lookup: CDR1 SGDLS, CDR2 YYNGEE. Trimming took 7 bases from V and 4 from J, leaving 17 bases between them. The CDR3 DNA follows: TGTGCCAGCTCTCGGGACAACGAAGGCTATGGCTACACCTTC. It encodes CASSRDNEGYGYTF.

The V and J genes are TRBV7-9 and TRBJ1-5, with TRBD1 matching over 10 bases. This CDR3 comprises 15 residues. Trimming cost V 4 bases and J 5 bases; bases outside gene matches: 5. Germline CDR1 and CDR2: SEHNR and FQNEAQ (reference sequence). In nucleotides, the CDR3 is TGTGCCAGCAGCTCAGGGACAGGGGCTTATCAGCCCCAGCATTTT. It specifies CASSSGTGAYQPQHF.